Listed below are T cell receptor beta chains from one sample, sequenced in a study of control samples from healthy donors and cancer patients. The table came from immunoSEQ multiplex PCR; TCRdb's copy has only in-frame clones and leaves some out. There are around 140,000 clones in the sample; roughly 90% occur only once, and 2.5% to 3% lies in the top ten. The sample was blood. The receptors were gathered from a man between 40 and 49 years old in good health. Each CDR3 is given with its conserved first and last residue. Fields, in order: clone size, V gene, J gene, CDR3 length, D gene, CDR3 protein, CDR3 DNA. A D gene is named only where the DNA matches it firmly. Clone sizes are given selectively: once, few, many, or a class where the clone is expanded.

size: .; V: TRBV2; J: TRBJ2-7; length: 15; D: .; CDR3: CASSGYGSSSYEQYF; DNA: TGTGCCAGCAGTGGTTACGGCTCTAGCTCCTACGAGCAGTACTTC
size: .; V: TRBV27; J: TRBJ2-3; length: 12; D: .; CDR3: CASTGVGDTQYF; DNA: TGTGCCAGCACAGGGGTTGGCGATACGCAGTATTTT
size: few; V: TRBV5-4; J: TRBJ2-7; length: 17; D: TRBD1; CDR3: CASSFGPGQESSYEQYF; DNA: TGTGCCAGCAGCTTTGGGCCGGGACAGGAGAGCTCCTACGAGCAGTACTTC
size: .; V: TRBV7-8; J: TRBJ2-2; length: 14; D: TRBD1; CDR3: CASSSGTDTGELFF; DNA: TGTGCCAGCAGCTCCGGGACAGACACCGGGGAGCTGTTTTTT
size: .; V: TRBV24-1; J: TRBJ1-1; length: 13; D: .; CDR3: CATRAELNTEAFF; DNA: TGTGCCACCAGGGCAGAGTTGAACACTGAAGCTTTCTTT
size: .; V: TRBV4-1; J: TRBJ2-3; length: 15; D: TRBD2; CDR3: CASSQDGRGRDTQYF; DNA: TGCGCCAGCAGCCAAGATGGGAGGGGCAGAGATACGCAGTATTTT
size: .; V: TRBV6-6; J: TRBJ2-1; length: 13; D: .; CDR3: CASSYLGDSGQFF; DNA: TGTGCCAGCAGTTACCTAGGGGATAGCGGGCAGTTCTTC
size: .; V: TRBV7-2; J: TRBJ1-2; length: 13; D: TRBD1; CDR3: CASSQDRRYGYTF; DNA: TGTGCCAGCAGCCAGGACAGGCGCTATGGCTACACCTTC
size: few; V: TRBV7-9; J: TRBJ1-6; length: 15; D: .; CDR3: CASSHSWGTNSPLHF; DNA: TGTGCCAGCAGCCATTCATGGGGCACTAATTCACCCCTCCACTTT
size: .; V: TRBV7-9; J: TRBJ2-3; length: 14; D: .; CDR3: CASSLKGRSDTQYF; DNA: TGTGCCAGCAGCTTAAAAGGACGCTCAGATACGCAGTATTTT
size: .; V: TRBV5-1; J: TRBJ2-7; length: 16; D: .; CDR3: CASAPTGGQGAYEQYF; DNA: TGCGCCAGCGCCCCCACCGGGGGGCAGGGGGCCTACGAGCAGTACTTC
size: once; V: TRBV6-5; J: TRBJ1-6; length: 14; D: .; CDR3: CASTQGFIDSPLHF; DNA: TGTGCCAGCACCCAGGGGTTCATCGATTCACCCCTCCACTTT
size: .; V: TRBV2; J: TRBJ2-7; length: 12; D: .; CDR3: CATLLRSYEQYF; DNA: TGTGCCACCCTCCTCCGGTCCTACGAGCAGTACTTC
size: .; V: TRBV27; J: TRBJ2-5; length: 12; D: .; CDR3: CASSLRGETQYF; DNA: TGTGCCAGCAGTTTAAGAGGAGAGACCCAGTACTTC
size: .; V: TRBV5-4; J: TRBJ1-2; length: 15; D: TRBD1; CDR3: CASSPGQGRNYGYTF; DNA: TGTGCCAGCAGCCCAGGACAGGGAAGGAACTATGGCTACACCTTC
size: few; V: TRBV19; J: TRBJ2-6; length: 15; D: TRBD1; CDR3: CASGLGQGIANVLTF; DNA: TGTGCCAGTGGCCTAGGACAGGGGATAGCCAACGTCCTGACTTTC
size: .; V: TRBV21-1; J: TRBJ1-5; length: 22; D: .; CDR3: CASSIGGDLAVIMSARNQPQHF; DNA: TGTGCCAGCAGCATCGGAGGGGACTTGGCTGTTATAATGTCGGCCCGCAATCAGCCCCAGCATTTT
size: .; V: TRBV3-1/TRBV3-2; J: TRBJ2-7; length: 14; D: .; CDR3: CASSVRDTSYEQYF; DNA: TGTGCCAGCAGCGTCCGGGACACCTCCTACGAGCAGTACTTC
size: once; V: TRBV7-2; J: TRBJ1-4; length: 17; D: .; CDR3: CASSLHGLIATNEKLFF; DNA: TGTGCCAGCAGCTTACATGGTCTGATCGCAACTAATGAAAAACTGTTTTTT
size: once; V: TRBV5-1; J: TRBJ2-7; length: 15; D: TRBD1; CDR3: CASSLAGQGTHEQYF; DNA: TGCGCCAGCAGCTTGGCGGGACAGGGAACCCACGAGCAGTACTTC
size: .; V: TRBV15; J: TRBJ2-5; length: 14; D: .; CDR3: CATSRDTVKETQYF; DNA: TGTGCCACCAGCAGAGATACAGTGAAAGAGACCCAGTACTTC
size: .; V: TRBV19; J: TRBJ1-6; length: 16; D: .; CDR3: CASSPLDLEGNSPLHF; DNA: TGTGCCAGTAGCCCCCTCGACCTGGAGGGTAATTCACCCCTCCACTTT
size: .; V: TRBV19; J: TRBJ2-3; length: 16; D: TRBD2; CDR3: CASRELAGAVTDTQYF; DNA: TGTGCCAGTAGGGAGCTAGCGGGGGCGGTCACAGATACGCAGTATTTT
size: .; V: TRBV6-2/TRBV6-3; J: TRBJ1-5; length: 14; D: .; CDR3: CASSPGFGNQPQHF; DNA: TGTGCCAGCAGTCCAGGATTCGGCAATCAGCCCCAGCATTTT
size: .; V: TRBV19; J: TRBJ2-2; length: 12; D: .; CDR3: CASKLNTGELFF; DNA: TGTGCCAGTAAACTAAACACCGGGGAGCTGTTTTTT
size: few; V: TRBV7-9; J: TRBJ2-7; length: 14; D: TRBD2; CDR3: CASSESGGPYEQYF; DNA: TGTGCCAGCAGCGAGAGCGGGGGCCCCTACGAGCAGTACTTC
size: .; V: TRBV12-5; J: TRBJ2-5; length: 12; D: .; CDR3: CASGIRGETQYF; DNA: TGTGCTAGTGGTATAAGGGGGGAGACCCAGTACTTC
size: .; V: TRBV24-1; J: TRBJ2-1; length: 15; D: .; CDR3: CATSDLTPEYNEQFF; DNA: TGTGCCACCAGTGATTTGACCCCAGAGTACAATGAGCAGTTCTTC
size: .; V: TRBV19; J: TRBJ2-4; length: 12; D: .; CDR3: CASSPTLDIQYF; DNA: TGTGCCAGTAGTCCTACTTTGGACATTCAGTACTTC
size: .; V: TRBV18; J: TRBJ2-6; length: 18; D: .; CDR3: CASSGITGMGAGANVLTF; DNA: TGTGCCAGCTCAGGGATCACAGGGATGGGTGCGGGGGCCAACGTCCTGACTTTC
size: once; V: TRBV6-4; J: TRBJ2-1; length: 15; D: .; CDR3: CASSPTWDSSNEQFF; DNA: TGTGCCAGCAGCCCAACTTGGGACTCCAGCAATGAGCAGTTCTTC
size: .; V: TRBV6-4; J: TRBJ2-2; length: 16; D: .; CDR3: CASSPQIGANTGELFF; DNA: TGTGCCAGCAGTCCCCAGATCGGGGCGAACACCGGGGAGCTGTTTTTT